Below, 14 T cell receptor beta chains from the same sample are listed, as sequenced in a study of Ad26.COV2.S vaccination and SARS-CoV-2 variants. The data were produced by immunoSEQ multiplex PCR, yet TCRdb's version contains in-frame clones alone and is incomplete. Of just under 250,000 clones in the sample, approximately 87% were seen once. Treatment defined: around 19 received Ad26.COV2.S at low or high dose, single or two shots; several received placebo; per-sample allocation not given. The samples were gathered on day 63 after the first injection of vaccine or placebo. Source: peripheral blood, taken in a trial of Ad26.COV2.S vaccine versus placebo. All receptors derive from a person between 18 and 65 years old who received the Ad26.COV2.S COVID-19 vaccine or a placebo.

V usage is TRBV27 and J usage is TRBJ2-3; D ambiguous. Trimming cost V 3 bases and J 6 bases, with 16 bases left between them. Germline lookup yields CDR1 MNHEY and CDR2 SMNVEV (reference sequence). The CDR3 covers 15 residues. CDR3 sequence (DNA): TGTGCCAGCAGTTTTGTGGCGGCCCCCTGGGATACGCAGTATTTT. Translation gives CASSFVAAPWDTQYF.

The chain joins TRBV9 to TRBJ2-3, with D possibly matching TRBD2 (5 bases). The V end lost 2 bases, the J end lost 3 bases, and 16 bases lay between the germline ends. The V gene's germline CDR1 is SGDLS and CDR2 YYNGEE. This CDR3 is built from 16 residues. The CDR3 DNA follows: TGTGCCAGCAGCGTGAAGGCGGGCTCGGGTACAGATACGCAGTATTTT. This encodes CASSVKAGSGTDTQYF.

The chain combines TRBV5-6 with TRBJ2-2; 10 bases match TRBD1. The V segment lost 4 bases and the J segment 4 bases; nucleotides outside the gene matches: 10. Germline CDR1 is SGHDT and CDR2 is YYEEEE. The CDR3 has 17 residues. CDR3: CASSPPGTGAGTGELFF. Here the CDR3 DNA reads TGTGCCAGCAGCCCTCCGGGGACAGGGGCAGGCACCGGGGAGCTGTTTTTT. Using reference TRBV5-6 and TRBJ2-2 for the parts outside the CDR3, the full variable domain is DAGVTQSPTHLIKTRGQQVTLRCSPKSGHDTVSWYQQALGQGPQFIFQYYEEEERQRGNFPDRFSGHQFPNYSSELNVNALLLGDSALYLCASSPPGTGAGTGELFFGEGSRLTVL.

This chain connects TRBV30 to TRBJ2-3, with 9 bases identical to TRBD2. There are 11 residues in the CDR3. Germline assignment: CDR1 GTSNPN and CDR2 SVGIG (reference sequence). Trimming removed 1 base from V and 10 bases from J; junction bases left unmatched: 0. This chain's CDR3 is CAWSGLAAQYF. For the CDR3, the DNA is TGTGCCTGGAGTGGACTAGCGGCGCAGTATTTT.

The chain employs TRBV7-9 and TRBJ2-5; D is perhaps TRBD1 (5 bases). The germline CDR1 and CDR2 sequences are SEHNR and FQNEAQ (reference sequence). V was trimmed by 5 bases and J by 5 bases, leaving 18 bases between them. The CDR3 loop spans 15 amino acids. This CDR3 is CASSRSSVGPETQYF. The CDR3 coding sequence is TGTGCCAGCAGCCGATCGTCGGTGGGGCCGGAGACCCAGTACTTC. Filled out from reference TRBV7-9 and TRBJ2-5, the complete variable domain reads DTGVSQNPRHKITKRGQNVTFRCDPISEHNRLYWYRQTLGQGPEFLTYFQNEAQLEKSRLLSDRFSAERPKGSFSTLEIQRTEQGDSAMYLCASSRSSVGPETQYFGPGTRLLVL.

As DNA, the CDR3 is TGCAGCGTGGGACTAGCGGAAAACATTCAGTACTTC. Its protein product is CSVGLAENIQYF. The chain uses TRBV29-1 and TRBJ2-4; 11 bases line up with TRBD2. The V and J ends lost 6 bases and 5 bases, in that order; junction bases with no gene match: 0. This CDR3 comprises 12 residues. From germline, CDR1 is SQVTM and CDR2 ANQGSEA.

This chain joins TRBV5-1 and TRBJ2-2; 8 positions match TRBD1. This CDR3 region has 16 residues. CDR1 SGHRS and CDR2 YFSETQ come from the germline V gene. V dropped 2 bases and J dropped 5; count of bases not matched to a gene: 8. The DNA of the CDR3 is TGCGCCAGCAGCTTCCGGACAGGGTCGGGTACCGGGGAGCTGTTTTTT. Translating gives CASSFRTGSGTGELFF.

The CDR3 sequence is CASSLYGGNRDTQYF. For the CDR3, the DNA is TGTGCCAGCAGCTTATACGGGGGGAATCGAGATACGCAGTATTTT. V and J are TRBV7-3 and TRBJ2-3, with TRBD2 matching 7 bases. V was clipped by 2 bases and J by 5 bases; unmatched bases: 7. The CDR3 has 15 residues. Per germline, CDR1 SGHTA and CDR2 FQGTGA.

The chain uses TRBV6-5 and TRBJ2-7; D might be TRBD1 or TRBD2, each matching 5 bases. The CDR3 runs to 15 residues. Between the trimmed V and J ends, which lost 2 bases and 3 bases, there was a span of 14 bases. The V gene's germline CDR1 is MNHEY and CDR2 SVGAGI. DNA for the CDR3: TGTGCCAGCAGTTACGTCGGGACGGCCTTCTACGAGCAGTACTTC. Amino acid sequence: CASSYVGTAFYEQYF.

The rearrangement joins TRBV7-2 to TRBJ2-2; weak D call: TRBD1 (6 bases). Trimming removed 5 bases at V and 0 bases at J, with 22 bases between. The CDR3 is 19 amino acids. Germline V gene sequence: CDR1 SGHTA, CDR2 FQGNSA. The DNA of the CDR3 is TGTGCCAGCAGCCGTCGCCTTCCAGGGACAAACTCGAACACCGGGGAGCTGTTTTTT. Protein product: CASSRRLPGTNSNTGELFF.

This sequence joins TRBV7-2 and TRBJ2-3; D not resolved. Trimming removed 5 bases at V and 1 base at J, with 7 bases between. CDR1 SGHTA and CDR2 FQGNSA come from the germline V gene. The CDR3 totals 13 residues. CDR3 sequence reads: CASSNVGTDTQYF. The CDR3 DNA sequence: TGTGCCAGCAGCAATGTGGGCACAGATACGCAGTATTTT.

The chain links TRBV28 to TRBJ1-4, with a possible D match to TRBD1 (6 bases). The CDR3 totals 14 residues. Trimming left V 1 base short and J 10 bases short, with 13 bases between. Germline V gene lookup returns CDR1 MDHEN and CDR2 SYDVKM. The CDR3 protein is CASSLFLGAGKLFF. CDR3 nucleotides: TGTGCCAGCAGTTTATTTTTGGGGGCCGGAAAACTGTTTTTT.

This chain joins TRBV2 and TRBJ2-7; D remains unclear. Germline CDR1 and CDR2: SNHLY and FYNNEI. The V end was cut by 5 bases, the J end by 4 bases, with 6 bases between. There are 11 residues in the CDR3. The CDR3 reads CASSNRYEQYF. CDR3 DNA: TGTGCCAGCAGTAACCGTTACGAGCAGTACTTC.

The gene calls are TRBV7-2 and TRBJ2-3, with D possibly being TRBD1 (5 bases). CDR1 SGHTA and CDR2 FQGNSA come from the germline V gene. This CDR3 has 14 amino acids. The V gene lost 3 bases and the J gene lost 2 bases, with 9 bases spanning the gap. The CDR3 coding sequence is TGTGCCAGCAGCTTCAGGGCCCTCACAGATACGCAGTATTTT. Translating gives CASSFRALTDTQYF.